A selection of T cell receptor beta chains follows, all from one sample in a study of shared clonotypes between healthy human individuals. Generated by immunoSEQ multiplex PCR, the TCRdb table keeps only in-frame clones and is missing some. The sample consists of hundreds of thousands of clones, around 96% of them appearing once. Material for sequencing was memory CD8+ T cells sorted from blood. These receptors originate from a man aged 25 to 40 in good health. Both conserved end residues are part of each CDR3. The order of the fields is clone size, V gene, D gene, J gene, CDR3 DNA, CDR3 protein. A D gene is named only where the DNA matches it firmly. Not every row has a clone size; where given, it reads once, few, many or a size class.

NA	TRBV5-1	NA	TRBJ2-1	TGCGCCAGCAGCTTGGTGGGTGGGCTGATCGGACTATACGCCAATGAGCAGTTCTTC	CASSLVGGLIGLYANEQFF
NA	TRBV5-4	TRBD2	TRBJ2-2	TGTGCCAGCAGCTTCGGACTAGCGGGATTTGGGCCGAACACCGGGGAGCTGTTTTTT	CASSFGLAGFGPNTGELFF
NA	TRBV7-2	TRBD2	TRBJ2-2	TGTGCCACAAAGCGGGAGTGGGTCACCGGGGAGCTGTTTTTT	CATKREWVTGELFF
NA	TRBV10-3	NA	TRBJ1-3	TGTGCCATCAGTGAGTTTGACAGTCCTGGAAACACCATATATTTT	CAISEFDSPGNTIYF
NA	TRBV19	NA	TRBJ2-5	TGTGCCAGTAGTCCCCTGGTGACGGGGCCCCAAGAGACCCAGTACTTC	CASSPLVTGPQETQYF
NA	TRBV28	NA	TRBJ2-7	TGTGCCAGCAGTTTCTCTTTTCTGAGGCCCCCTTACGAGCAGTACTTC	CASSFSFLRPPYEQYF
NA	TRBV4-1	TRBD1	TRBJ2-7	TGCGCCAGCAGCCAAGCTTCCAGGCCAGGGGGCTCCGGGCAGTACTTC	CASSQASRPGGSGQYF
NA	TRBV7-3	NA	TRBJ2-2	TGTGCCAGCAGCTCCTCCGGGGAGCTGTTTTTT	CASSSSGELFF
NA	TRBV11-3	NA	TRBJ2-5	TGTGCCAGCAGCTTAGGTCCAGCACAAGAGACCCAGTACTTC	CASSLGPAQETQYF
once	TRBV2	NA	TRBJ1-2	TGTGCCAGCAGTGCCCCCAGCTATGGCTACACCTTC	CASSAPSYGYTF
NA	TRBV6-6	TRBD2	TRBJ2-3	TGTGCCAGCAGGTATAGCGGGAGTCGTACAGATACGCAGTATTTT	CASRYSGSRTDTQYF
NA	TRBV28	TRBD1	TRBJ1-1	TGTGCCAGCAGCCTGACAGGGGGCTTCAACACTGAAGCTTTCTTT	CASSLTGGFNTEAFF
NA	TRBV5-1	TRBD2	TRBJ2-7	TGCGCCAGCAAACTAGCTAGCGGGAGTTACGAGCAGTACTTC	CASKLASGSYEQYF
NA	TRBV5-6	TRBD2	TRBJ2-5	TGTGCCAGCAGCGCAACTTCAGAGGATTCGCTAGCGGGAGTTGAGACCCAGTACTTC	CASSATSEDSLAGVETQYF
NA	TRBV5-1	NA	TRBJ1-1	TGCGCCAGCAGCACAATGACGGTTATGAACACTGAAGCTTTCTTT	CASSTMTVMNTEAFF
NA	TRBV30	TRBD1	TRBJ2-2	TGTGCCTGCTTTCAATCAACAGGGGGCGTTAACACCGGGGAGCTGTTTTTT	CACFQSTGGVNTGELFF
NA	TRBV10-3	TRBD2	TRBJ2-7	TGTGCCATCGGGGGGGGTCCTTTGGGCGAGCAGTACTTC	CAIGGGPLGEQYF
NA	TRBV5-1	NA	TRBJ2-1	TGCGCCAGCAGCTTGGCCACACTCGACGAGCAGTTCTTC	CASSLATLDEQFF
NA	TRBV4-2	NA	TRBJ1-4	TGTGCCAGCAGCGCTCCGGGACGACGAGGTGAAAAACTGTTTTTT	CASSAPGRRGEKLFF
NA	TRBV6-1	NA	TRBJ1-1	TGTGCCAGCAGTGTCCGAATGAACACTGAAGCTTTCTTT	CASSVRMNTEAFF
NA	TRBV18	TRBD1	TRBJ2-6	TGTGCCAGCTCACCACGAGGGACAGACTCTGGGGCCAACGTCCTGACTTTC	CASSPRGTDSGANVLTF
NA	TRBV10-1	TRBD1	TRBJ2-3	TGCGCCAGCAGTGGGGACAGCCTTAGCACAGATACGCAGTATTTT	CASSGDSLSTDTQYF
NA	TRBV6-5	NA	TRBJ2-6	TGTGCCAGCAGTCCAGGGTTCTCTGGGGCCAACGTCCTGACTTTC	CASSPGFSGANVLTF
NA	TRBV2	TRBD2	TRBJ2-3	TGTGCCAGCGCCAGCGGGGGAGGTAGTTTTACAGATACGCAGTATTTT	CASASGGGSFTDTQYF
NA	TRBV5-5	NA	TRBJ1-3	TGTGCCAGCAGTCTAGGTCCCTCTGGAAACACCATATATTTT	CASSLGPSGNTIYF
NA	TRBV28	TRBD2	TRBJ2-1	TGTGCCAGCAGTAGGCTAGCGGGAGTGAATGAGCAGTTCTTC	CASSRLAGVNEQFF
NA	TRBV27	TRBD2	TRBJ2-1	TGTGCCAGCAGGCCCCTGGGACTAGCAGACAATGAGCAGTTCTTC	CASRPLGLADNEQFF
NA	TRBV11-2	NA	TRBJ2-1	TGTGCCAGCAGCTCCCTAGGGGCGGGGTTTAATGAGCAGTTCTTC	CASSSLGAGFNEQFF
NA	TRBV11-2	NA	TRBJ1-6	TGTGCCAGCAGCTTAACGGGCTCCTATAATTCACCCCTCCACTTT	CASSLTGSYNSPLHF
NA	TRBV10-2	NA	TRBJ2-7	TGCGCCAGCAGACAGGGCCGAAGCTCCTACGAGCAGTACTTC	CASRQGRSSYEQYF
NA	TRBV6-1	TRBD2	TRBJ2-7	TGTGCCAGCAGGTCGGGGGGATCGTCCTACGAGCAGTACTTC	CASRSGGSSYEQYF
once	TRBV1	NA	TRBJ2-7	TGCACCAGCAGCCAAGGGCTAGCGGGAGCTAACGAGCAGTACTTC	CTSSQGLAGANEQYF
NA	TRBV5-1	NA	TRBJ2-7	TGCGCCAGCAGCTCGGGCGTGTCAAACGCCGAGCAGTACTTC	CASSSGVSNAEQYF
NA	TRBV28	NA	TRBJ1-5	TGTGCCAGTTCCCTAGGGGGACGGGCGCCCCAGCATTTT	CASSLGGRAPQHF
NA	TRBV4-1	TRBD2	TRBJ2-4	TGCGCCAGCAGCCTATCTAGCGGGGGGAAAAACATTCAGTACTTC	CASSLSSGGKNIQYF
NA	TRBV30	NA	TRBJ1-1	TGTGCCTGGAGTGTGCGTATTTGGGACACTGAAGCTTTCTTT	CAWSVRIWDTEAFF
NA	TRBV25-1	TRBD1	TRBJ1-2	TGTGCCAGCAGTGAGGGACAGTTTAGGGGCTACACCTTC	CASSEGQFRGYTF
once	TRBV25-1	NA	TRBJ2-2	TGTGCCAGGAAGGGCGGGGAGCTGTTTTTT	CARKGGELFF
NA	TRBV2	TRBD1	TRBJ2-1	TGTGCCAGCAGCCTACTCCGGGACAGAGACTACAATGAGCAGTTCTTC	CASSLLRDRDYNEQFF
NA	TRBV11-3	NA	TRBJ2-3	TGTGCCAGCAGCTTGAACAGTCGTTCCACAGATACGCAGTATTTT	CASSLNSRSTDTQYF
NA	TRBV6-1	TRBD2	TRBJ2-5	TGTGCCAGCAGTGTTGGACTAGCGGGAATAGAGACCCAGTACTTC	CASSVGLAGIETQYF
NA	TRBV19	NA	TRBJ2-2	TGTGCCAGTAGTATAGGTCCCCGGAGCACCGGGGAGCTGTTTTTT	CASSIGPRSTGELFF
NA	TRBV4-1	TRBD1	TRBJ1-1	TGCGCCAGCAGCCAAGATACAGGGGGCGGATGGAGGACTGAAGCTTTCTTT	CASSQDTGGGWRTEAFF
NA	TRBV27	TRBD2	TRBJ2-3	TGTGCCAGCAGCACCGGGACTAGCGGCACTAGCACAGATACGCAGTATTTT	CASSTGTSGTSTDTQYF
NA	TRBV7-2	NA	TRBJ2-1	TGTGCCAGCAGCTTAGTTCCAATACTAGCTATCCTTAACAATGAGCAGTTCTTC	CASSLVPILAILNNEQFF
NA	TRBV28	TRBD2	TRBJ2-3	TGTGCCAGCAGTTTTGGGGAGGGGCAACGCACAGATACGCAGTATTTT	CASSFGEGQRTDTQYF
NA	TRBV5-6	NA	TRBJ1-5	TGTGCCAGCAGCTTGGGTCAGAATAGCAATCAGCCCCAGCATTTT	CASSLGQNSNQPQHF
NA	TRBV5-4	TRBD2	TRBJ2-2	TGTGCCAGCAGCTTGTTCTCTAGCGGGAGAACCGGGGAGCTGTTTTTT	CASSLFSSGRTGELFF
NA	TRBV28	NA	TRBJ1-1	TGTGCCAGCAGTTTAAGGGTCGCTGAAGCTTTCTTT	CASSLRVAEAFF
NA	TRBV7-8	NA	TRBJ2-7	TGTGCCAGCAGCTTAGGTTTGGCAGGGTGGGACGAGCAGTACTTC	CASSLGLAGWDEQYF
NA	TRBV4-1	NA	TRBJ2-5	TGCGCCAGCAGCCGAGCGCACGGTGATTTACAAGAGACCCAGTACTTC	CASSRAHGDLQETQYF
NA	TRBV5-1	TRBD2	TRBJ2-7	TGCGCCAGCAGTTGGACTAGCGGGAACCTGGACGAGCAGTACTTC	CASSWTSGNLDEQYF
once	TRBV7-9	TRBD1	TRBJ1-4	TGTGCCAGCAGCCCCAGGGGGAAGAATGAAAAACTGTTTTTT	CASSPRGKNEKLFF
once	TRBV7-9	NA	TRBJ1-5	TGTGCCAGCAGCTTAGTAGGAAGCAATCAGCCCCAGCATTTT	CASSLVGSNQPQHF
NA	TRBV10-1	NA	TRBJ2-2	TGCGCCAGGGCTCGTGATCGGGCAGGGGTACGCACCGGGGAGCTGTTTTTT	CARARDRAGVRTGELFF
NA	TRBV27	NA	TRBJ2-6	TGTGCCAGCAGTTTAATGGGGCCCGGGGCCAACGTCCTGACTTTC	CASSLMGPGANVLTF
NA	TRBV5-1	NA	TRBJ1-4	TGCGCCAGCAGCTTGGAAGGGGGGCTTATGGAAAAACTGTTTTTT	CASSLEGGLMEKLFF
NA	TRBV28	NA	TRBJ2-3	TGTGCCAGCAGTCTGCGACAGGCCACAGATACGCAGTATTTT	CASSLRQATDTQYF